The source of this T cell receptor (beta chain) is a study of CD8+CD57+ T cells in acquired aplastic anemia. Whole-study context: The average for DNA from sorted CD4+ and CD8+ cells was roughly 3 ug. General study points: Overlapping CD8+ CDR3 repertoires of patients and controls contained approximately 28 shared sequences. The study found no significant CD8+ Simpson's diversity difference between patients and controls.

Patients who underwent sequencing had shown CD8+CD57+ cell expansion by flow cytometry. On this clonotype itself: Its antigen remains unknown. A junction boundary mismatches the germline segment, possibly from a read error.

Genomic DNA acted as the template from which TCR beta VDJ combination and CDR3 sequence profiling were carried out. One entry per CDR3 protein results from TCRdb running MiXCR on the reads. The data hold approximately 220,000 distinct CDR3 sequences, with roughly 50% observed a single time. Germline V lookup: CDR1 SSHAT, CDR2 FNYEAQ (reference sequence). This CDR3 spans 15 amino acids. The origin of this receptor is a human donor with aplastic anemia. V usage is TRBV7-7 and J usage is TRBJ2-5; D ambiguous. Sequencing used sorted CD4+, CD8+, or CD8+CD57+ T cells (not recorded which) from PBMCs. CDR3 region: CASSLRRVAQETQYF. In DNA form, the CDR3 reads TGTGCTAGCAGCTTACGGCGCGTCGCGCAAGAGACCCAGTACTTC.